Shown below are 2 T cell receptor beta chains from a single sample sequenced in a study of cytomegalovirus exposure and HLA in healthy donors. Both 60 Vbeta primers and 13 Jbeta primers went into the PCR. Profiling relied on immunoSEQ multiplex PCR, and the TCRdb table lists in-frame clones only, not all of them. The data show almost 200,000 clones, around 79% seen once. The sequenced material came from PBMCs. These receptors were collected from a male donor in good health and CMV-seropositive.

The rearrangement links TRBV5-1 to TRBJ2-7, with 9 positions matching TRBD1. V was clipped by 3 bases and J by 2 bases; unmatched bases: 6. Germline V gene lookup returns CDR1 SGHRS and CDR2 YFSETQ. There are 15 residues in the CDR3. CDR3 coding DNA: TGCGCCAGCAGCTGGGACAGGGAAATAACCTACGAGCAGTACTTC. This gives the protein CASSWDREITYEQYF. The variable domain in full, with the rest retrieved from reference TRBV5-1 and TRBJ2-7, is KAGVTQTPRYLIKTRGQQVTLSCSPISGHRSVSWYQQTPGQGLQFLFEYFSETQRNKGNFPGRFSGRQFSNSRSEMNVSTLELGDSALYLCASSWDREITYEQYFGPGTRLTVT.

V and J are TRBV27 and TRBJ2-7, with a weak D call TRBD1 (6 bases). Germline CDR1 reads MNHEY; CDR2 reads SMNVEV (reference sequence). The germline V and J ends were trimmed by 4 bases and 5 bases, with 15 bases remaining between them. The CDR3 runs to 14 residues. Here the CDR3 DNA reads TGTGCCAGCAGTTCTCAGGGGCTCGGGAACGAGCAGTACTTC. Protein sequence: CASSSQGLGNEQYF.